This TCR beta chain came from a study of shared clonotypes between healthy human individuals. The ends were cut back, 2 bases at V and 7 bases at J, with 11 bases in the middle. The CDR3 length is 14 residues. Germline V gene data show CDR1 as SGHAT and CDR2 as FQNNGV. The protocol was immunoSEQ multiplex PCR, while the TCRdb copy is restricted to in-frame clones and leaves out a portion. The table lists some 320,000 clones, over 75% of them singletons. Only Caucasian adults living in Nashville, Tennessee served as donors. This clonotype was sampled from a man in his late teens or twenties in good health. The source material was memory CD8+ T cells sorted from blood. The subset: CD45RO+ cells pooled with CCR7-negative TemRA cells. This chain links TRBV11-2 with TRBJ1-4; no clear D gene. Here the CDR3 reads CASSLPGDFEKLFF. The CDR3 DNA reads as TGTGCCAGCAGCTTACCCGGCGACTTTGAAAAACTGTTTTTT.